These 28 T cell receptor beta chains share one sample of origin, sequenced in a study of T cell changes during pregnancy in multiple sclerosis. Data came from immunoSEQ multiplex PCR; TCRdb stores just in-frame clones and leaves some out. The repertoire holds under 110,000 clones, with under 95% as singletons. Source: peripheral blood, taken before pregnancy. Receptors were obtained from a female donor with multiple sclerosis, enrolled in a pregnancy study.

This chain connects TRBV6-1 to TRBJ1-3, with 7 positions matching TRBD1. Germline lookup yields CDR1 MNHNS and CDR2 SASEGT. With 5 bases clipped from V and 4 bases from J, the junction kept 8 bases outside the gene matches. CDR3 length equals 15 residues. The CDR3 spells CASSSRQGAGNTIYF. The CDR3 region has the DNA TGTGCCAGCAGTTCCCGACAGGGCGCGGGAAACACCATATATTTT.

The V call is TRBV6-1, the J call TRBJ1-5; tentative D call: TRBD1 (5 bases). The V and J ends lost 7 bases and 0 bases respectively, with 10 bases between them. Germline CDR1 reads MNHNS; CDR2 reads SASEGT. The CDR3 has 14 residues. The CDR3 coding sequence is TGTGCCAGCAATACCAGGGATAGCAATCAGCCCCAGCATTTT. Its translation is CASNTRDSNQPQHF.

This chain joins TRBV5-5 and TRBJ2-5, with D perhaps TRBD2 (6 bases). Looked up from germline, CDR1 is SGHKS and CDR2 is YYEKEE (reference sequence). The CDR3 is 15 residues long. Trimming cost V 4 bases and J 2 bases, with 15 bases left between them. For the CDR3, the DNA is TGTGCCAGCAGCCGTACCCTAGCGAAACAAGAGACCCAGTACTTC. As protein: CASSRTLAKQETQYF. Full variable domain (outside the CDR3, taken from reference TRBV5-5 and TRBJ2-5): DAGVTQSPTHLIKTRGQQVTLRCSPISGHKSVSWYQQVLGQGPQFIFQYYEKEERGRGNFPDRFSARQFPNYSSELNVNALLLGDSALYLCASSRTLAKQETQYFGPGTRLLVL.

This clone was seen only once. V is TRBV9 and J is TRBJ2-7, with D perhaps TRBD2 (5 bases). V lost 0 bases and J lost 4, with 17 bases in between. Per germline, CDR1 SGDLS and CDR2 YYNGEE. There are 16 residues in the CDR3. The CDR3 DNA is TGTGCCAGCAGCGTAGCCCGAGGCCGACTAACGTACGAGCAGTACTTC. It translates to CASSVARGRLTYEQYF. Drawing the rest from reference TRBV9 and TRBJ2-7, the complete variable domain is DSGVTQTPKHLITATGQRVTLRCSPRSGDLSVYWYQQSLDQGLQFLIQYYNGEERAKGNILERFSAQQFPDLHSELNLSSLELGDSALYFCASSVARGRLTYEQYFGPGTRLTVT.

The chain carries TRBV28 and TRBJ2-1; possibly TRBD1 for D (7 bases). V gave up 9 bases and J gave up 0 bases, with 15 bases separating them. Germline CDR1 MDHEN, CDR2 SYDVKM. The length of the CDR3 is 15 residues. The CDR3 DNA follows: TGTGCCAGTTCGGAGGGGGCAACCTCCTACAATGAGCAGTTCTTC. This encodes CASSEGATSYNEQFF.

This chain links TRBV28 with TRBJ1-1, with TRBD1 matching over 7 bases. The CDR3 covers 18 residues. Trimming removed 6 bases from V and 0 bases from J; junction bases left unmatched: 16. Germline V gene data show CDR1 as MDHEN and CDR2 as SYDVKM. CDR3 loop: CASSHFSLQGSMNTEAFF. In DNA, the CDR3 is TGTGCCAGCAGCCACTTCTCCTTACAGGGGTCCATGAACACTGAAGCTTTCTTT. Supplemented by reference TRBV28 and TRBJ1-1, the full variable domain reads DVKVTQSSRYLVKRTGEKVFLECVQDMDHENMFWYRQDPGLGLRLIYFSYDVKMKEKGDIPEGYSVSREKKERFSLILESASTNQTSMYLCASSHFSLQGSMNTEAFFGQGTRLTVV.

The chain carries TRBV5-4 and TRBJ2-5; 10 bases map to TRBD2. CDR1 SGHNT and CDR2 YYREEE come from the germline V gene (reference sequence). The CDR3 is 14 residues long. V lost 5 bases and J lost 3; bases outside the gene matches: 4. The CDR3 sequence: CASRSGLAKETQYF. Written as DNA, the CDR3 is TGTGCCAGCAGGTCGGGACTAGCGAAAGAGACCCAGTACTTC.

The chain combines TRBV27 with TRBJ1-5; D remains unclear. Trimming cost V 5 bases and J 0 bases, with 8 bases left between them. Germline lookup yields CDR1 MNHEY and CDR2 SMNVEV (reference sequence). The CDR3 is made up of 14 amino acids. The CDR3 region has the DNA TGTGCCAGCAGTCCCAGATATAGCAATCAGCCCCAGCATTTT. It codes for CASSPRYSNQPQHF.

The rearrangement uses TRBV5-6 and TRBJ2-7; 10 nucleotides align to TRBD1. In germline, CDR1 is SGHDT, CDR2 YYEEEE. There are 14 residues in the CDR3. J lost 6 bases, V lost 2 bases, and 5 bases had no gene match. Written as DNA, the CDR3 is TGTGCCAGCAGCTTCGACAGGGGGCGCGGCGAGCAGTACTTC. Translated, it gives CASSFDRGRGEQYF.

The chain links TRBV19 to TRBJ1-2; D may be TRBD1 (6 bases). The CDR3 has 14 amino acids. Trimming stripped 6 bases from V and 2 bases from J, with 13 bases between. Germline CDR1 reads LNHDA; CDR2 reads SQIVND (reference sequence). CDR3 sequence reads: CASSETGRNYGYTF. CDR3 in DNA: TGTGCCAGTAGCGAAACAGGGCGAAACTATGGCTACACCTTC.

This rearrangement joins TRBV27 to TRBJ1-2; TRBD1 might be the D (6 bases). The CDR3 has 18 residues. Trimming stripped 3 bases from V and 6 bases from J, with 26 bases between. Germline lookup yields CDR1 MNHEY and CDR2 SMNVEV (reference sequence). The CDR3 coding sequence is TGTGCCAGCAGTTTCCAAGACCGGGACCTTGACAGGCACCATGGCTACACCTTC. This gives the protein CASSFQDRDLDRHHGYTF.

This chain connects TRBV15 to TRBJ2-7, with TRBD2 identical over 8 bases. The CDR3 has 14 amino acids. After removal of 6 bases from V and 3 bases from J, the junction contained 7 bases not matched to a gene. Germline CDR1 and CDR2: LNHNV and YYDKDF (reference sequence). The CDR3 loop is CATSIAGQNYEQYF. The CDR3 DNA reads TGTGCCACCAGTATAGCGGGGCAAAACTACGAGCAGTACTTC.

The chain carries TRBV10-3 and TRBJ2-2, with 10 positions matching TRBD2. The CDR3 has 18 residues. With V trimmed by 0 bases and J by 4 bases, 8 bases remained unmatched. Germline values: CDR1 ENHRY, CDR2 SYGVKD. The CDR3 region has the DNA TGTGCCATCAGTGAGTCCCTAGCGGGGGCGCCAGCCACCGGGGAGCTGTTTTTT. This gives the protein CAISESLAGAPATGELFF.

The CDR3 sequence is CAWSTGRDYEQYF. Written as DNA, the CDR3 is TGTGCCTGGAGTACCGGCAGGGACTACGAGCAGTACTTC. The chain employs TRBV30 and TRBJ2-7; D is perhaps TRBD1 (5 bases). Looked up from germline, CDR1 is GTSNPN and CDR2 is SVGIG (reference sequence). The CDR3 is made up of 13 amino acids. V lost 2 bases and J lost 3, with 11 bases in between.

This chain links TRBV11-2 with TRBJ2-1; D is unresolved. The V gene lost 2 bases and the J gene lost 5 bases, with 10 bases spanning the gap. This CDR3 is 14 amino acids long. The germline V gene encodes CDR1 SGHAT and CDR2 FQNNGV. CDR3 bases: TGTGCCAGCAGCTTAAGTCGGCGGAACAATGAGCAGTTCTTC. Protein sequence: CASSLSRRNNEQFF.

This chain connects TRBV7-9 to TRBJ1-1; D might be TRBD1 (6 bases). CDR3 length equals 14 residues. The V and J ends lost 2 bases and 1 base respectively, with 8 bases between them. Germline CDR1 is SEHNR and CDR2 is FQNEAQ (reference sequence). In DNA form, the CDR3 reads TGTGCCAGCAGCTTACCAGGGGCGAACACTGAAGCTTTCTTT. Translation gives CASSLPGANTEAFF.

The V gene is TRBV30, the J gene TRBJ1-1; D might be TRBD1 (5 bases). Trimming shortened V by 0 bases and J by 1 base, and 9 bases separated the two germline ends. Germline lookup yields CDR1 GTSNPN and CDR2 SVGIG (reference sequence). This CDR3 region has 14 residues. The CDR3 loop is CAWSVDSTNTEAFF. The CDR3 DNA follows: TGTGCCTGGAGTGTTGACAGCACGAACACTGAAGCTTTCTTT.

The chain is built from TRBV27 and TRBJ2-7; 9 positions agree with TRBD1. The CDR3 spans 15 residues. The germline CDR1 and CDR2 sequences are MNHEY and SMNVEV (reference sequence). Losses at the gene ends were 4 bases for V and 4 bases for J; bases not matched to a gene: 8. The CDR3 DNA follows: TGTGCCAGCAGTTCCGGGACAGGGTCCCCTTACGAGCAGTACTTC. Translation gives CASSSGTGSPYEQYF.

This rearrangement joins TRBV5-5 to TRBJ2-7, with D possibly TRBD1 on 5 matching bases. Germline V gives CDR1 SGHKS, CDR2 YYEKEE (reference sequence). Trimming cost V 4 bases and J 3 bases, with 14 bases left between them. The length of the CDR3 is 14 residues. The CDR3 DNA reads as TGTGCCAGCAGCCCAGGGTGGCTCCTCTACGAGCAGTACTTC. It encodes CASSPGWLLYEQYF.

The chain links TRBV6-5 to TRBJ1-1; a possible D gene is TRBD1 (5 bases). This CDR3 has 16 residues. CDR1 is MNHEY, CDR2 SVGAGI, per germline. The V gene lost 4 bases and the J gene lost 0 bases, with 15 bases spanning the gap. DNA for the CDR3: TGTGCCAGCAGTTCGTTCGGTCGGGGGATGAACACTGAAGCTTTCTTT. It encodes CASSSFGRGMNTEAFF.

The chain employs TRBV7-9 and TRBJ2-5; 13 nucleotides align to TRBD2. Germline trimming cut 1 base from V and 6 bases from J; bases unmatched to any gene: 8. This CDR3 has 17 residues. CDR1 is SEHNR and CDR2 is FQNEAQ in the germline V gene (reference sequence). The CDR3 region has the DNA TGTGCCAGCAGCTTAGAGTTGGGACTAGCGGGGTTGAAGACCCAGTACTTC. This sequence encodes CASSLELGLAGLKTQYF.

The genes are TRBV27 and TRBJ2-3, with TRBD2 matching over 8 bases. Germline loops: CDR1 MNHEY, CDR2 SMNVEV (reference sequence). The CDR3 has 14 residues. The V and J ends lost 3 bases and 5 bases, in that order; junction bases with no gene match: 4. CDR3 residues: CASSFGLAGDTQYF. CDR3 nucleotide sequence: TGTGCCAGCAGTTTCGGGCTAGCGGGAGATACGCAGTATTTT.

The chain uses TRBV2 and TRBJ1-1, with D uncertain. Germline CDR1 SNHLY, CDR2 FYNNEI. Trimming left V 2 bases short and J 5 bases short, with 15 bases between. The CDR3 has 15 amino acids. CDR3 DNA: TGTGCCAGCAGTGAATTACGAGGGTCGGTGACTGAAGCTTTCTTT. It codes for CASSELRGSVTEAFF.

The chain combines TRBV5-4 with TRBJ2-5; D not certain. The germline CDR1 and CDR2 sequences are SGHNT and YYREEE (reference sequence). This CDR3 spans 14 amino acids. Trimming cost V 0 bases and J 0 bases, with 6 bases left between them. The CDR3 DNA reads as TGTGCCAGCAGCTTGGGCCAGTACCAAGAGACCCAGTACTTC. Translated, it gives CASSLGQYQETQYF.

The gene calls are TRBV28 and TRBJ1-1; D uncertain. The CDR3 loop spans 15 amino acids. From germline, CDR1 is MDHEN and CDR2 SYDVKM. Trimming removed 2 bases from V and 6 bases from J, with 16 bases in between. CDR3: CASSLPTGNSAEAFF. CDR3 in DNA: TGTGCCAGCAGTTTACCGACGGGAAATAGCGCTGAAGCTTTCTTT.

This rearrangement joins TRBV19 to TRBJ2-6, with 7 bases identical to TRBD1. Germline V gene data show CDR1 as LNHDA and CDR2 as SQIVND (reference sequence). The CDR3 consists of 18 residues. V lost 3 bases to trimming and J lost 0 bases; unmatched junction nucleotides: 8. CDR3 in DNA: TGTGCCAGTAGTATGGTGTGGGGACAGAGCTCTGGGGCCAACGTCCTGACTTTC. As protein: CASSMVWGQSSGANVLTF. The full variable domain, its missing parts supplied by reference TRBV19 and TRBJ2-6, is DGGITQSPKYLFRKEGQNVTLSCEQNLNHDAMYWYRQDPGQGLRLIYYSQIVNDFQKGDIAEGYSVSREKKESFPLTVTSAQKNPTAFYLCASSMVWGQSSGANVLTFGAGSRLTVL.

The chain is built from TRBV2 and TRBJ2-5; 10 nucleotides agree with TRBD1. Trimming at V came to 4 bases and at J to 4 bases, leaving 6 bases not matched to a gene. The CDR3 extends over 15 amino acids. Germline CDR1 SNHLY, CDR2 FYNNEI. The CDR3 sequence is CASSGDRGRGETQYF. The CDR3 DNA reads TGTGCCAGCAGTGGTGACAGGGGGCGAGGAGAGACCCAGTACTTC.

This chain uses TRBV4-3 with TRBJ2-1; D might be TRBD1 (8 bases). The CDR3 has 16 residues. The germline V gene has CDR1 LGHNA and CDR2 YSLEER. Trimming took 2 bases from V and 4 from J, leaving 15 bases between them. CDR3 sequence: CASSQQQGGGYNEQFF. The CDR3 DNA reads TGCGCCAGCAGCCAACAACAGGGGGGAGGGTACAATGAGCAGTTCTTC.